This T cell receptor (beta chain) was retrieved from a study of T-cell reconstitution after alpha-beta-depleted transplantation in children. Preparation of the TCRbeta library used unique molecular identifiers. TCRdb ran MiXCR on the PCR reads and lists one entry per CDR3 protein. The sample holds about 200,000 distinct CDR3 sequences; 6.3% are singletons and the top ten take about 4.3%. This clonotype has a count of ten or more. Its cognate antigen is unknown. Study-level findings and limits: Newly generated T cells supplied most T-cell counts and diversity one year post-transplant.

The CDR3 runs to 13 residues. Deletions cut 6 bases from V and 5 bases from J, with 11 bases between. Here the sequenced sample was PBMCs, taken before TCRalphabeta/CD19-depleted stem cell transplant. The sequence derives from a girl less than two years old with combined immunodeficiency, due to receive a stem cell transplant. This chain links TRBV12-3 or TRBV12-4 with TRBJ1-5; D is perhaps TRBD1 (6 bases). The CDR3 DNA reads TGTGCCAGCAGCTTAACAGGGCATCAGCCCCAGCATTTT. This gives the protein CASSLTGHQPQHF.